This T cell receptor (beta chain) appears in the sequencing data of a study of human T cells and chemical hapten exposure. TCRdb re-called the RACE reads through MiXCR, storing one row per CDR3 protein. The sample has about 120,000 distinct CDR3 sequences, approximately 10% seen once. The time point: patch test 3, about 24 weeks after DPC sensitization. Treatment reported: therapeutic diphenylcyclopropenone sensitization with weekly scalp DPC. The CDR3 runs to 11 residues. With 7 bases removed from V and 9 bases from J, the gap between germline ends came to 13 bases. The V gene's germline CDR1 is SQVTM and CDR2 ANQGSEA.

The chain combines TRBV29-1 with TRBJ2-1, with TRBD2 as a possible D gene (6 bases). The sample was whole blood, taken in connection with sensitization to the hapten diphenylcyclopropenone (DPC). This receptor was identified in a woman aged 50 to 65 with alopecia areata. Some clones in this sample may be carry-over from other donors' samples. The CDR3 here is CSGGGRGEQFF. In nucleotides, the CDR3 is TGCAGCGGTGGAGGGCGGGGTGAGCAGTTCTTC.